This T cell receptor beta chain was recovered during a study of blood T cell repertoires in COVID-19. Cohort 3 donors counted as recovered after two negative PCRs, clearance, or resolved symptoms. Original handling: Estimation of nucleated cell counts was performed using reference gene primer amplification. TCRdb's copy holds only in-frame clones and misses some; the assay was immunoSEQ multiplex PCR. The DNA gave D and trimming, while V, J and clone size come from that table. The sample carries some 490,000 clones, approximately 90% recorded once. The CDR3 length is 15 residues. After removal of 3 bases from V and 3 bases from J, the junction contained 6 bases not matched to a gene. Germline loops: CDR1 KGHDR, CDR2 SFDVKD.

The source is a woman in her fifties or sixties who had recovered from COVID-19. V and J are TRBV24-1 and TRBJ1-1, with TRBD1 matching 7 bases. Sequenced sample: PBMCs or T cells enriched from blood (not recorded which). The DNA for the CDR3 is TGTGCCACCAGTGATGCGACAGGGATGGACACTGAAGCTTTCTTT. It is translated as CATSDATGMDTEAFF.